These T cell receptor beta chains were read from a single sample in a study of cytomegalovirus exposure and HLA in healthy donors. Measured with immunoSEQ multiplex PCR; TCRdb has only the in-frame clones, and not every one. This sample carries 100,000 to 150,000 clones, under 90% of them seen once, and the ten largest clones take 1.5% to 2.5%. The specimen sequenced was PBMCs. These receptor sequences come from a woman between 18 and 29 years old in good health and CMV-seronegative. CDR3s include the opening cysteine and the closing phenylalanine or tryptophan. D genes are given only for firm matches. Clone size is not always given. Where it is, it says once, few, many or a class for expanded clones.

d_gene,v_gene,j_gene,abundance,CDR3aa,CDR3nt
NA,TRBV10-2,TRBJ1-2,NA,CASSPAGTYGYTF,TGCGCCAGCAGCCCTGCGGGGACCTATGGCTACACCTTC
NA,TRBV30,TRBJ1-1,NA,CAWSAAGQTNTEAFF,TGTGCCTGGAGTGCCGCCGGACAGACGAACACTGAAGCTTTCTTT
TRBD1,TRBV5-1,TRBJ1-2,once,CASSPHGIDRAVYGYTF,TGCGCCAGCAGCCCACACGGAATAGACAGGGCGGTCTATGGCTACACCTTC
NA,TRBV28,TRBJ1-5,few,CASSGSYYSNQPQHF,TGTGCCAGCAGCGGCAGCTACTATAGCAATCAGCCCCAGCATTTT
TRBD1,TRBV14,TRBJ2-7,NA,CASSQADRAYYEQYF,TGTGCCAGCAGCCAAGCCGACAGGGCTTACTACGAGCAGTACTTC
TRBD1,TRBV6-6,TRBJ1-2,NA,CASRGQGVGYGYTF,TGTGCCTCAAGAGGACAGGGCGTGGGGTATGGCTACACCTTC
TRBD2,TRBV6-4,TRBJ2-6,NA,CASSLRGLVMGANVLTF,TGTGCCAGCAGCCTTCGGGGACTAGTGATGGGGGCCAACGTCCTGACTTTC
TRBD2,TRBV28,TRBJ2-7,NA,CASSLGGLTSPEQYF,TGTGCCAGCAGTTTAGGGGGACTAACCTCTCCCGAGCAGTACTTC
TRBD2,TRBV2,TRBJ2-3,NA,CASSGVLLAGDTQYF,TGTGCCAGCAGTGGGGTGTTACTAGCGGGTGATACGCAGTATTTT
TRBD1,TRBV6-5,TRBJ1-4,NA,CASSRTGTGGEKLFF,TGTGCCAGCAGTCGGACCGGGACAGGGGGTGAAAAACTGTTTTTT
NA,TRBV19,TRBJ1-1,NA,CASTSPFQGTEAFF,TGTGCCAGTACCTCGCCTTTCCAGGGGACTGAAGCTTTCTTT
TRBD1,TRBV6-4,TRBJ2-3,NA,CASSDLLTGGIDTQYF,TGTGCCAGCAGTGACCTCCTAACAGGGGGCATAGATACGCAGTATTTT
TRBD2,TRBV7-2,TRBJ2-5,once,CASSPGLAGVPYQETQYF,TGTGCCAGCAGCCCGGGACTAGCGGGAGTCCCGTACCAAGAGACCCAGTACTTC
TRBD1,TRBV15,TRBJ2-7,NA,CATSRDTGDYEQYF,TGTGCCACCAGCAGAGATACAGGGGACTACGAGCAGTACTTC
NA,TRBV6-1,TRBJ1-1,NA,CASRSPVVQAFF,TGTGCCAGCAGATCCCCTGTAGTTCAAGCTTTCTTT
NA,TRBV13,TRBJ2-2,NA,CASDYGRGTGELFF,TGTGCCAGCGACTACGGGAGAGGGACCGGGGAGCTGTTTTTT
TRBD2,TRBV5-6,TRBJ2-7,NA,CASSPPWSGRFDEQYF,TGTGCCAGCAGCCCCCCTTGGAGCGGGAGATTCGACGAGCAGTACTTC
NA,TRBV28,TRBJ2-5,NA,CASRDQQGSETQYF,TGTGCCAGCCGGGATCAACAGGGTTCTGAGACCCAGTACTTC
NA,TRBV11-2,TRBJ2-4,NA,CASSLSAQPGDIQYF,TGTGCCAGCAGCTTGTCCGCGCAGCCAGGGGACATTCAGTACTTC
TRBD1,TRBV5-4,TRBJ2-7,NA,CASSFDRGEYEQYF,TGTGCCAGCAGCTTTGACAGGGGAGAGTACGAGCAGTACTTC
NA,TRBV5-1,TRBJ2-7,NA,CASSFTGTNNEQYF,TGCGCCAGCAGCTTTACCGGGACAAATAACGAGCAGTACTTC
NA,TRBV4-1,TRBJ1-4,NA,CASSDWKREKLFF,TGCGCCAGCAGCGACTGGAAGCGTGAAAAACTGTTTTTT
TRBD1,TRBV4-1,TRBJ2-1,NA,CASSQVGGSIEQFF,TGCGCCAGCAGCCAAGTAGGGGGCTCCATTGAGCAGTTCTTC
TRBD2,TRBV7-2,TRBJ2-5,NA,CASSPSGGAGETQYF,TGTGCCAGCAGCCCGAGCGGGGGGGCGGGGGAGACCCAGTACTTC
NA,TRBV5-5,TRBJ1-5,NA,CASSLGRVYQPQHF,TGTGCCAGCAGCTTAGGGCGGGTCTATCAGCCCCAGCATTTT
NA,TRBV5-4,TRBJ2-1,NA,CASSLDGVYNEQFF,TGTGCCAGCAGCCTGGACGGGGTCTACAATGAGCAGTTCTTC
NA,TRBV2,TRBJ2-7,NA,CASSDVRRGGMEQYF,TGTGCCAGCAGTGATGTCCGGCGGGGCGGCATGGAGCAGTACTTC
NA,TRBV11-2,TRBJ2-7,NA,CASSLGASEQYF,TGTGCCAGCAGCTTAGGCGCTAGCGAGCAGTACTTC
NA,TRBV19,TRBJ1-5,once,CASKDPGQGNQPQHF,TGTGCCAGTAAGGACCCAGGGCAGGGTAACCAGCCCCAGCATTTT
NA,TRBV11-3,TRBJ1-1,NA,CASTHPGSAEAFF,TGTGCCAGCACCCACCCCGGGTCGGCCGAAGCTTTCTTT
NA,TRBV5-4,TRBJ2-7,NA,CASSADRTPQNEQYF,TGTGCCAGCAGCGCTGACAGGACCCCTCAAAACGAGCAGTACTTC
NA,TRBV15,TRBJ1-2,once,CATSRVGSGDGYTF,TGTGCCACCAGCAGAGTTGGGTCAGGGGATGGCTACACCTTC
TRBD2,TRBV9,TRBJ2-5,NA,CASSAHSVTSGSGETQYF,TGTGCCAGCAGCGCTCATTCAGTGACTAGCGGGAGTGGTGAGACCCAGTACTTC
NA,TRBV5-1,TRBJ2-1,once,CASSLTGVWYNEQFF,TGCGCCAGCAGCTTGACGGGGGTGTGGTACAATGAGCAGTTCTTC
NA,TRBV27,TRBJ2-7,once,CASSLSETYEQYF,TGTGCCAGCAGTTTAAGCGAAACCTACGAGCAGTACTTC
NA,TRBV27,TRBJ2-1,NA,CASSLAGSYNEQFF,TGTGCCAGCAGTTTAGCGGGCTCCTACAATGAGCAGTTCTTC
TRBD1,TRBV28,TRBJ1-2,NA,CASSFFYRGKRHYGYTF,TGTGCCAGCAGTTTTTTCTACAGGGGGAAGAGGCACTATGGCTACACCTTC
NA,TRBV14,TRBJ1-1,NA,CASSQLVNFDRTEAFF,TGTGCCAGCAGCCAACTGGTAAACTTCGACAGGACTGAAGCTTTCTTT
NA,TRBV5-1,TRBJ2-1,NA,CASSLARGSNEQFF,TGCGCCAGCAGCTTGGCTCGGGGGTCCAATGAGCAGTTCTTC
NA,TRBV6-6,TRBJ1-2,NA,CAITKGGRANYGYTF,TGTGCCATCACGAAAGGTGGCAGGGCTAACTATGGCTACACCTTC
NA,TRBV19,TRBJ2-1,few,CATYGRGMRDNEQFF,TGTGCCACTTACGGGAGAGGAATGCGCGACAATGAGCAGTTCTTC
TRBD2,TRBV19,TRBJ2-7,NA,CASSTTSGYEQYF,TGTGCCAGTAGTACCACTAGCGGCTACGAGCAGTACTTC
NA,TRBV5-4,TRBJ2-5,once,CASSPGNQETQYF,TGTGCCAGCAGCCCGGGGAACCAAGAGACCCAGTACTTC
NA,TRBV28,TRBJ1-2,NA,CASSSLRGNPNGDYGYTF,TGTGCCAGCAGTTCTTTGAGGGGGAATCCAAACGGTGACTATGGCTACACCTTC
NA,TRBV19,TRBJ2-5,once,CASSPGAGWETQYF,TGTGCCAGTAGTCCAGGGGCAGGGTGGGAGACCCAGTACTTC
TRBD1,TRBV18,TRBJ2-7,once,CASSPALTGGRGEQYF,TGTGCCAGCTCACCCGCCTTGACAGGGGGCCGGGGGGAGCAGTACTTC
NA,TRBV10-2,TRBJ1-1,NA,CASKESGGTEAFF,TGCGCCAGCAAAGAATCCGGTGGCACTGAAGCTTTCTTT
NA,TRBV5-1,TRBJ2-2,NA,CASSSGTPVGELFF,TGCGCCAGCAGCTCTGGGACTCCAGTCGGGGAGCTGTTTTTT
NA,TRBV5-1,TRBJ2-3,NA,CASSRRGVLADTQYF,TGCGCCAGCAGCCGTCGCGGGGTTCTAGCAGATACGCAGTATTTT
TRBD2,TRBV11-3,TRBJ2-1,NA,CASSLDGTSGWNEQFF,TGTGCCAGCAGCTTAGACGGGACTAGCGGGTGGAATGAGCAGTTCTTC
TRBD1,TRBV4-1,TRBJ2-7,NA,CASSQTKGTGVNYEQYF,TGCGCCAGCAGCCAAACGAAGGGCACAGGGGTCAACTACGAGCAGTACTTC
TRBD2,TRBV4-2,TRBJ2-7,NA,CASSPGLGMVSYEQYF,TGTGCCAGCAGCCCGGGACTAGGAATGGTCTCCTACGAGCAGTACTTC
NA,TRBV21-1,TRBJ2-2,NA,CASSIAGGPTGELFF,TGTGCCAGCAGCATAGCGGGAGGGCCCACCGGGGAGCTGTTTTTT
TRBD1,TRBV28,TRBJ2-7,once,CASAGPGQGDEQYF,TGTGCCAGCGCAGGCCCGGGACAGGGGGACGAGCAGTACTTC
TRBD1,TRBV5-1,TRBJ1-1,NA,CASSLTDRGNAEAFF,TGCGCCAGCAGCTTGACGGACAGGGGGAACGCTGAAGCTTTCTTT
TRBD2,TRBV11-3,TRBJ2-3,NA,CASSFPTSGTSTDTQYF,TGTGCCAGCAGCTTCCCCACTAGCGGAACTAGCACAGATACGCAGTATTTT
NA,TRBV9,TRBJ2-3,NA,CASSGGGTDTQYF,TGTGCCAGCAGCGGCGGGGGCACAGATACGCAGTATTTT
TRBD2,TRBV11-3,TRBJ2-1,NA,CANLGLAERYNEQFF,TGTGCCAACTTGGGACTAGCGGAAAGGTACAATGAGCAGTTCTTC
TRBD1,TRBV14,TRBJ2-6,NA,CASSDGTAKISGANVLTF,TGTGCCAGCAGCGATGGGACAGCAAAAATCTCTGGGGCCAACGTCCTGACTTTC
NA,TRBV6-1,TRBJ1-3,NA,CASTHGGRDTIYF,TGTGCCAGCACCCACGGGGGTCGGGACACCATATATTTT